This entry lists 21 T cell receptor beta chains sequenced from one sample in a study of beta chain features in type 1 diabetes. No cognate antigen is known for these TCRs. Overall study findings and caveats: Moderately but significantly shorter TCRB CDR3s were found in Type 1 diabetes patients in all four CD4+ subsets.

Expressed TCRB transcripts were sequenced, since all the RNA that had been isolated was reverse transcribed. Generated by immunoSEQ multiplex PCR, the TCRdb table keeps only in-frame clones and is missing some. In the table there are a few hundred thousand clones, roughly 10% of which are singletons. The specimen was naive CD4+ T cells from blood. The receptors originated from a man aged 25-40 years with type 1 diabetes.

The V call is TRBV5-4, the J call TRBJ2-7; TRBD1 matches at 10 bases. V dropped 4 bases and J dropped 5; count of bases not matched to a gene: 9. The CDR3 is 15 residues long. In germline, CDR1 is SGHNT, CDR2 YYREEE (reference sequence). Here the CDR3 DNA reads TGTGCCAGCAGCAGCCCGGGACAGGGGAATCACGAGCAGTACTTC. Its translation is CASSSPGQGNHEQYF.

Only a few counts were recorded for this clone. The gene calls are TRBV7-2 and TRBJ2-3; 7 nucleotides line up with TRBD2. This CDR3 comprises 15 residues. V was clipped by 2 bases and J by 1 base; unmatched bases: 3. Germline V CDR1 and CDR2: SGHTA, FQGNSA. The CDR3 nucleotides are TGTGCCAGCAGCTTATGGGCGGGAGGCACAGATACGCAGTATTTT. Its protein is CASSLWAGGTDTQYF.

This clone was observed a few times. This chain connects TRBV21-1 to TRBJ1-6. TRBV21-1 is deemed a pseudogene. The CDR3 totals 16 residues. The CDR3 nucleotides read TGTGCCAGCAGCAAAGAGAGGGCGTCCTATAATTCACCCCTCCACTTT. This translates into CASSKERASYNSPLHF.

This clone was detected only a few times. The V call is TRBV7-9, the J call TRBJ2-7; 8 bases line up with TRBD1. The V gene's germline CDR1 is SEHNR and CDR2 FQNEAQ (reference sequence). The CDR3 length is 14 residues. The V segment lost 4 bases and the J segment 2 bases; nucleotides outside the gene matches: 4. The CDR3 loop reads CASSSEGQAYEQYF. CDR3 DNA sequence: TGTGCCAGCAGCTCGGAGGGACAGGCCTACGAGCAGTACTTC.

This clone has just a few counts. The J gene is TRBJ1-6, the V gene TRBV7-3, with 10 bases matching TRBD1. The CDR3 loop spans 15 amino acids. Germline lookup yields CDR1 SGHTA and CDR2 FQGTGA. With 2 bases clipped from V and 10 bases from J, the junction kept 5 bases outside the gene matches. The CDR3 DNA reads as TGTGCCAGCAGCTTAGGGGACAGGGGAGTGTCACCCCTCCACTTT. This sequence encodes CASSLGDRGVSPLHF.

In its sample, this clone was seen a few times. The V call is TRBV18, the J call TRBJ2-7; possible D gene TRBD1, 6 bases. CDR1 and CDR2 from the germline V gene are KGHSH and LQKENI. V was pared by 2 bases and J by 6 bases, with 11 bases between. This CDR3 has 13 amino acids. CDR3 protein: CASSPNRESEQYF. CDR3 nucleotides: TGTGCCAGCTCACCAAACAGGGAGTCCGAGCAGTACTTC.

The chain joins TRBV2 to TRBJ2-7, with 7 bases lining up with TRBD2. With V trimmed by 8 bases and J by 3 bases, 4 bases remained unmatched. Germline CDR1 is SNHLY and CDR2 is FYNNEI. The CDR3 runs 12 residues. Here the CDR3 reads CASGRDVYEQYF. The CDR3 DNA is TGTGCCAGCGGGAGGGACGTCTACGAGCAGTACTTC.

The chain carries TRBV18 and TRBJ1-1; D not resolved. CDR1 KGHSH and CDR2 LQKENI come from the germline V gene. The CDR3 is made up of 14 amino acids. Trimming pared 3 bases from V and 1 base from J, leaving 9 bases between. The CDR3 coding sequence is TGTGCCAGCTCACCGTCCGCTACGAACACTGAAGCTTTCTTT. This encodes CASSPSATNTEAFF.

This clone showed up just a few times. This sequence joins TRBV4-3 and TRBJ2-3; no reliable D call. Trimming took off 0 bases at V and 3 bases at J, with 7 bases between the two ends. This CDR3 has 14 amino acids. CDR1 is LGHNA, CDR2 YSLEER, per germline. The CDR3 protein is CASSQDPNTDTQYF. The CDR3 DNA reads TGCGCCAGCAGCCAAGATCCAAATACAGATACGCAGTATTTT.

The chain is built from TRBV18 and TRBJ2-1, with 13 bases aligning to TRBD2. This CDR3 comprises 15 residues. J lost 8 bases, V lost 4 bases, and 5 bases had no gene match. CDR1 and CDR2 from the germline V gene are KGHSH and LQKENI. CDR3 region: CASSLGLAGADEQFF. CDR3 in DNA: TGTGCCAGCTCACTCGGACTAGCGGGGGCCGATGAGCAGTTCTTC.

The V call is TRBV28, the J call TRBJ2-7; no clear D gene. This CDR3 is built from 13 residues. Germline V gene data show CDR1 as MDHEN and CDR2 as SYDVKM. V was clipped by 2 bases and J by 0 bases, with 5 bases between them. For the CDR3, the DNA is TGTGCCAGCAGTTTACCCCACTCCTACGAGCAGTACTTC. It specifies CASSLPHSYEQYF. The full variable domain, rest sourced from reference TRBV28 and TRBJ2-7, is DVKVTQSSRYLVKRTGEKVFLECVQDMDHENMFWYRQDPGLGLRLIYFSYDVKMKEKGDIPEGYSVSREKKERFSLILESASTNQTSMYLCASSLPHSYEQYFGPGTRLTVT.

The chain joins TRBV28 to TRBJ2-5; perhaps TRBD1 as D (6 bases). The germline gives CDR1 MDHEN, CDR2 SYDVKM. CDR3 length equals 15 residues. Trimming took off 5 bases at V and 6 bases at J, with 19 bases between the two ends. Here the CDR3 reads CASSLISGARKTQYF. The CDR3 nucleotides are TGTGCCAGCAGTCTCATTTCAGGGGCGCGGAAGACCCAGTACTTC.

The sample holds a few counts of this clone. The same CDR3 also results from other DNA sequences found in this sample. CDR3 loop: CASSLSATNEKLFF. The CDR3 nucleotides read TGCGCCAGCAGCTTATCAGCAACTAATGAAAAACTGTTTTTT. The chain is built from TRBV5-1 and TRBJ1-4, with D uncertain. The germline CDR1 and CDR2 sequences are SGHRS and YFSETQ. Trimming stripped 2 bases from V and 0 bases from J, with 5 bases between. This CDR3 spans 14 amino acids.

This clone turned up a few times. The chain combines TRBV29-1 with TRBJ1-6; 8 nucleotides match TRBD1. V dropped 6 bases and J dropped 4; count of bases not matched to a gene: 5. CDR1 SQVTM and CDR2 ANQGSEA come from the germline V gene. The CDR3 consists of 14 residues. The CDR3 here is CSVRDRSYNSPLHF. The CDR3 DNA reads TGCAGCGTCCGGGACAGGTCATATAATTCACCCCTCCACTTT.

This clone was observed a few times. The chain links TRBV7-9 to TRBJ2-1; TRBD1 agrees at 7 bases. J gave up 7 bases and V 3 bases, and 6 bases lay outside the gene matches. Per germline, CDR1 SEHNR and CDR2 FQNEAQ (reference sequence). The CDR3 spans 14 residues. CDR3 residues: CASSFQGDRNEQFF. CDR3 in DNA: TGTGCCAGCAGCTTCCAGGGGGATAGGAATGAGCAGTTCTTC.

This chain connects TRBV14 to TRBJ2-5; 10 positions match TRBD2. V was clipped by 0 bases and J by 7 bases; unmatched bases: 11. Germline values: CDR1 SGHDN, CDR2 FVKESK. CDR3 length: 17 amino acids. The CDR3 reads CASSQELAGTKPGTQYF. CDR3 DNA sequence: TGTGCCAGCAGCCAAGAACTAGCGGGGACCAAACCGGGGACCCAGTACTTC.

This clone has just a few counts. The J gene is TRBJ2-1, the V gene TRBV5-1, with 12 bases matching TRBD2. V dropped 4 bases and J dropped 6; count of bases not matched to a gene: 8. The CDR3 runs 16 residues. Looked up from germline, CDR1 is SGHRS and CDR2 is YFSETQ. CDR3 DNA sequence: TGCGCCAGCAGCCCTGCTAGCGGGGGGGCCGTCAATGAGCAGTTCTTC. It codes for CASSPASGGAVNEQFF.

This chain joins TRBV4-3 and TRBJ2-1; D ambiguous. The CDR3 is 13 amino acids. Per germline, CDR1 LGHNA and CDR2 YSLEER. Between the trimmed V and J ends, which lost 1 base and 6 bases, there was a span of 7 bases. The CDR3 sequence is CASSQVIANEQFF. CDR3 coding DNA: TGCGCCAGCAGCCAAGTTATAGCCAATGAGCAGTTCTTC.

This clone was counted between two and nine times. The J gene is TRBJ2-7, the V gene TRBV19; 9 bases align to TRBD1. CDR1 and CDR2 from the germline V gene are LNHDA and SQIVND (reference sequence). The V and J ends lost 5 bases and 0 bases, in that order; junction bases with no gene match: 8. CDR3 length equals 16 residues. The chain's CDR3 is CASSRTGTGISYEQYF. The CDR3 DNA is TGTGCCAGTAGTCGCACCGGGACAGGGATCTCCTACGAGCAGTACTTC.

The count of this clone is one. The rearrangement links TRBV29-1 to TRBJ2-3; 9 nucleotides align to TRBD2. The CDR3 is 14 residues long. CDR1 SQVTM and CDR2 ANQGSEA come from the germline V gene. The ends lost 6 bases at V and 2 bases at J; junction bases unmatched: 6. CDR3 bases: TGCAGCGTCGAGGGACTAGCCGACACAGATACGCAGTATTTT. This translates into CSVEGLADTDTQYF.

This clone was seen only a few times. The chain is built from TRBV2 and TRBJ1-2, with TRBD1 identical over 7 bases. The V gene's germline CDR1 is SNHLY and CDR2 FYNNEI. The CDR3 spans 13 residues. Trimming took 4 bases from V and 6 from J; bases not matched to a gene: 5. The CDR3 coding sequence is TGTGCCAGCAGTGGACGACAGGGACATGGCTACACCTTC. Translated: CASSGRQGHGYTF.